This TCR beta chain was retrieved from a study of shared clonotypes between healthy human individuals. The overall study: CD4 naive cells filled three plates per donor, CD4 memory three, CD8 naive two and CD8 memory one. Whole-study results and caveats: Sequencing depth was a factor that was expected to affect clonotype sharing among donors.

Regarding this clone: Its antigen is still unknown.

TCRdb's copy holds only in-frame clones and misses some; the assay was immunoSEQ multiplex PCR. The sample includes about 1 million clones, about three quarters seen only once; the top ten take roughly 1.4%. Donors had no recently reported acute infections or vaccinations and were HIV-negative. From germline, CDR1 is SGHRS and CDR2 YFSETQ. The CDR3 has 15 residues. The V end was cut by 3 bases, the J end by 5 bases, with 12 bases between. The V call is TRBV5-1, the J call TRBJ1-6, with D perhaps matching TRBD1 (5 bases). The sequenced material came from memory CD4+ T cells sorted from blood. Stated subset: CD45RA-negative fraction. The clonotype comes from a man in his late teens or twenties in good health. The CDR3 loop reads CASSSKGRDNSPLHF. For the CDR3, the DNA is TGCGCCAGCAGCTCTAAGGGCAGGGATAATTCACCCCTCCACTTT.